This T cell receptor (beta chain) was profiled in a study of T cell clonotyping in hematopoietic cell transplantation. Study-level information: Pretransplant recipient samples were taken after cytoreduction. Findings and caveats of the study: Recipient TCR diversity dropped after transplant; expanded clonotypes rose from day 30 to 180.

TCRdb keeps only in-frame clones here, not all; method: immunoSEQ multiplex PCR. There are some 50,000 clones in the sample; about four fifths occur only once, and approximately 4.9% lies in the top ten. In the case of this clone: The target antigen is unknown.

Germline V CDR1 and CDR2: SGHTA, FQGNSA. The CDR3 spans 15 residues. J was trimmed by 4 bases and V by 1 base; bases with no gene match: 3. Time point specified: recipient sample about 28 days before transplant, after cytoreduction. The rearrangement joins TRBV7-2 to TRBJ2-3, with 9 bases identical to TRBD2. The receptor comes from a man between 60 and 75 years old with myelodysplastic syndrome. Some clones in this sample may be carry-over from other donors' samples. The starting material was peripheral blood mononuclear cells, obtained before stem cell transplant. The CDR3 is CASSLVAGVADTQYF. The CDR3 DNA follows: TGTGCCAGCAGCTTAGTAGCGGGGGTCGCAGATACGCAGTATTTT.